This T cell receptor beta chain is drawn from a study of shared clonotypes between healthy human individuals. Sorted-subset replicate PCR reactions contained approximately 190 ng DNA, corresponding to approximately 30,000 T cell genomes. Assay: immunoSEQ multiplex PCR; the TCRdb copy retains only in-frame clones and omits some. The data hold under 1,100,000 clones, with 65% to 80% observed a single time. This CDR3 is built from 14 residues. Trimming took 10 bases from V and 4 from J, leaving 17 bases between them. The V gene's germline CDR1 is MNHNS and CDR2 SASEGT. This clone was detected a few times. What it binds is unknown. Study-wide findings and caveats: Genetic and exposure-history diversity was limited by the small donor number.

The sequence was collected from a man aged 18 to 30 in good health. The V gene is TRBV6-1, the J gene TRBJ1-5, with D possibly being TRBD1 (5 bases). Material: memory CD4+ T cells sorted from blood. As to subset: CD45RA-negative fraction. CDR3 protein: CATGEQGRNQPQHF. DNA of the CDR3: TGTGCCACCGGAGAGCAGGGCCGAAATCAGCCCCAGCATTTT.